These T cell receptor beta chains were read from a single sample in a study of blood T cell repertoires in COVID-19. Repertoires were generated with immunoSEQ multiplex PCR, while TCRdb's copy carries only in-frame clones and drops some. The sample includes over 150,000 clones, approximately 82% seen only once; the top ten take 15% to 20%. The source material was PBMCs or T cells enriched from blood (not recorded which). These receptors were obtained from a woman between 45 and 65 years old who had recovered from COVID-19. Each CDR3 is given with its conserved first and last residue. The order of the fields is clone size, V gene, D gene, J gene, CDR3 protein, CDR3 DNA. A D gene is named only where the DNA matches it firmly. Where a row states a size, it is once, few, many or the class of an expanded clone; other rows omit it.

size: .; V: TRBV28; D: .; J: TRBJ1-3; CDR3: CASSQGLDSGNTIYF; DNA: TGTGCCAGCAGCCAGGGTCTTGACTCTGGAAACACCATATATTTT
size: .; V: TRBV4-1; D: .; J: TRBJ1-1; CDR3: CASSQELASGRGSEAFF; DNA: TGCGCCAGCAGCCAAGAATTGGCTTCGGGTCGGGGTAGTGAAGCTTTCTTT
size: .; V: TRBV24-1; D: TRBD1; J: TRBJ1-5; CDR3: CAPRPLRGRNQPQHF; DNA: TGTGCCCCACGACCGTTGAGGGGGCGTAATCAGCCCCAGCATTTT
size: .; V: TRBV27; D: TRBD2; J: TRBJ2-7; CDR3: CASSQGLAGVGEQYF; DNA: TGTGCCAGCAGTCAAGGGCTAGCGGGAGTTGGGGAGCAGTACTTC
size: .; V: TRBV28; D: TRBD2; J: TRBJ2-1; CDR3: CASSLRVAGVFF; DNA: TGTGCCAGCAGTTTAAGGGTAGCGGGGGTCTTCTTC
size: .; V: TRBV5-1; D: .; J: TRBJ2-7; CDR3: CASSPGRSYEQYF; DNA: TGCGCCAGCAGCCCAGGCCGCAGCTACGAGCAGTACTTC
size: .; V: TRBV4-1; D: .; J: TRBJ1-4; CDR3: CASSQGANSATNEKLFF; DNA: TGCGCCAGCAGCCAAGGGGCAAACAGTGCGACTAATGAAAAACTGTTTTTT
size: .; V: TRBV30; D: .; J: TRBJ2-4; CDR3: CAGSGLAKNIQYF; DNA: TGTGCCGGTAGCGGATTAGCCAAAAACATTCAGTACTTC
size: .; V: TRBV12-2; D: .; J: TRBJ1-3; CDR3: CASRSSGQTYSGNTIYF; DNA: TGTGCAAGTCGCTCGTCGGGACAGACTTATTCCGGAAACACCATATATTTT
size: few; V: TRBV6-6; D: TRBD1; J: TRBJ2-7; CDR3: CASSWDSSYEQYF; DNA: TGTGCCAGCAGCTGGGACAGCTCCTACGAGCAGTACTTC
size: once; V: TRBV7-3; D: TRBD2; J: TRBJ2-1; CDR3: CASSQSPSGYNEQFF; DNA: TGTGCCAGCAGCCAGAGCCCTAGCGGCTACAATGAGCAGTTCTTC
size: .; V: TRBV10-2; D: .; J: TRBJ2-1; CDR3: CASSERAGAYYNEQFF; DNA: TGCGCCAGCAGTGAGCGGGCGGGGGCCTACTACAATGAGCAGTTCTTC
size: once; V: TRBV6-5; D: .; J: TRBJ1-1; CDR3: CASSYSLLMNTEAFF; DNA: TGTGCCAGCAGTTACTCCCTCCTTATGAACACTGAAGCTTTCTTT
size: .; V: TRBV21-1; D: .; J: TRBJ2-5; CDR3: CASSKSSGRDQETQYF; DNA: TGTGCCAGCAGCAAAAGCTCGGGAAGGGACCAAGAGACCCAGTACTTC
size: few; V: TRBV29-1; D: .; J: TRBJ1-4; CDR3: CSVRGLTNEKLFF; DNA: TGCAGCGTGAGGGGGTTGACTAATGAAAAACTGTTTTTT
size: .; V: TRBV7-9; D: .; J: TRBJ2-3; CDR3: CASSLLGQGSTDTQYF; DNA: TGTGCCAGCAGCTTACTGGGGCAGGGAAGCACAGATACGCAGTATTTT
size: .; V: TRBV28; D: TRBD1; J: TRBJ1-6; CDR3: CASSSTVHGTGIVSPLHF; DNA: TGTGCCAGCAGTTCCACCGTCCACGGGACAGGGATTGTATCACCCCTCCACTTT
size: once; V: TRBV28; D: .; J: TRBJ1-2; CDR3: CASSLEGRGYTF; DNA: TGTGCCAGCAGTTTAGAGGGGAGGGGCTACACCTTC
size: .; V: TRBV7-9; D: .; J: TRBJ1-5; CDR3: CASSSQGVDQPQHF; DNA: TGTGCCAGCAGCTCACAGGGTGTGGATCAGCCCCAGCATTTT
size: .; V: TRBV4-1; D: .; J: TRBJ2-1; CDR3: CASSQLSAGLSYNEQFF; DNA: TGCGCCAGCAGCCAATTAAGTGCGGGGTTGAGTTACAATGAGCAGTTCTTC
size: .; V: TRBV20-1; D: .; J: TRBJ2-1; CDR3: CSASGGGASGYNEQFF; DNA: TGCAGTGCTAGTGGAGGGGGGGCCTCGGGCTACAATGAGCAGTTCTTC
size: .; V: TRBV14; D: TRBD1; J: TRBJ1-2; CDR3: CASSPRDSWNYGYTF; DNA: TGTGCCAGCAGCCCAAGGGACAGCTGGAACTATGGCTACACCTTC
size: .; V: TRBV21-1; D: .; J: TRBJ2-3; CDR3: CASSKVGTGFRTDTQYF; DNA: TGTGCCAGCAGCAAAGTGGGGACAGGGTTTCGCACAGATACGCAGTATTTT
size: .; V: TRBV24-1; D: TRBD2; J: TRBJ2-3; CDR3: CATRPLAGSSTDTQYF; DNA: TGTGCCACTCGACCTCTAGCGGGATCTAGCACAGATACGCAGTATTTT
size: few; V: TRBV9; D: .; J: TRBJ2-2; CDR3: CASSVYGSSGGELFF; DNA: TGTGCCAGCAGCGTATATGGGAGCTCCGGGGGGGAGCTGTTTTTT